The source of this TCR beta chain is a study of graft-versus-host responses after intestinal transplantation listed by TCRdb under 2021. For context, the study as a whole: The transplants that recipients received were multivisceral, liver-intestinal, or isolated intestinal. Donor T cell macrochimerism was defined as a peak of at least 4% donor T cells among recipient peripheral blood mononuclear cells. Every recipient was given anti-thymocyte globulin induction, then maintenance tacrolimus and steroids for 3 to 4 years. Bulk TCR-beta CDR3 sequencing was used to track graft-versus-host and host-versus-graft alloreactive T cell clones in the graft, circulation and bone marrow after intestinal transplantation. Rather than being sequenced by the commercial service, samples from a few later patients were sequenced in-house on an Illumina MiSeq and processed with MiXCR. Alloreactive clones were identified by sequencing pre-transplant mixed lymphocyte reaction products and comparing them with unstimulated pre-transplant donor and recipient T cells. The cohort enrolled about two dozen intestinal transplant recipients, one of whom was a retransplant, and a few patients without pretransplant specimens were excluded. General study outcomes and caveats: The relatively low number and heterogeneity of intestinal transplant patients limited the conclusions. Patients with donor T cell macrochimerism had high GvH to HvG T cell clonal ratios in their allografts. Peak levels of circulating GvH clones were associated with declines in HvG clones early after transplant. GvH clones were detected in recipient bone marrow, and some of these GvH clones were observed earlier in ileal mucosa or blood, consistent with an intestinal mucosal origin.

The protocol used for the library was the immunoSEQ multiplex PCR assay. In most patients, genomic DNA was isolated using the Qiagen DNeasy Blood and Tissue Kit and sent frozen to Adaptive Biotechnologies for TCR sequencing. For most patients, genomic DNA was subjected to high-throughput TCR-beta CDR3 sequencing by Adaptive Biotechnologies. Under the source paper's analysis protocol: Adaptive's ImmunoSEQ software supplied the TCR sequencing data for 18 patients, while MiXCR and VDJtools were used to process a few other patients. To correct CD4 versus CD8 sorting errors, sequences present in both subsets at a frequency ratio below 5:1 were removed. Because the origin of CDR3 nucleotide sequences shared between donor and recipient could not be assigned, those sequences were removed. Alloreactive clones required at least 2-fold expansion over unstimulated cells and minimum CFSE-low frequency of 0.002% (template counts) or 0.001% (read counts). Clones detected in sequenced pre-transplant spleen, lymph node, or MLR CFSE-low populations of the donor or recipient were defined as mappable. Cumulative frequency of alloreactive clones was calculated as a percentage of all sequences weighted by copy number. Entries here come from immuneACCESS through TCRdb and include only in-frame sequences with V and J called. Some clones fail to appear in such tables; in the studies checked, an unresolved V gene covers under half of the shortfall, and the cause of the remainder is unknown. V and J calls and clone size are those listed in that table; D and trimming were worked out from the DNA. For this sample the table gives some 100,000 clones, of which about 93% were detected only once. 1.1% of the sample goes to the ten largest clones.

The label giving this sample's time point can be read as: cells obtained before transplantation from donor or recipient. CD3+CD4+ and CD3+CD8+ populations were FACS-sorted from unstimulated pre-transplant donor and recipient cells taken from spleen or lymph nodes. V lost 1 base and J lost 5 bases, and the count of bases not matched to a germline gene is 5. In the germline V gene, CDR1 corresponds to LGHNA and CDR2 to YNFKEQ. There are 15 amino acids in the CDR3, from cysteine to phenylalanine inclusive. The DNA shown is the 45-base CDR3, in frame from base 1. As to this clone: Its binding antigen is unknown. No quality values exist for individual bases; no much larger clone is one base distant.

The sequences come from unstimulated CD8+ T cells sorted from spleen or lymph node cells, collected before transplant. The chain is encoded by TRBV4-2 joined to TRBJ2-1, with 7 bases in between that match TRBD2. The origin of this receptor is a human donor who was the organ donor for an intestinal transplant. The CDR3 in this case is CASSQVDGGNNEQFF. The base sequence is TGTGCCAGCAGCCAAGTAGACGGGGGGAACAATGAGCAGTTCTTC.